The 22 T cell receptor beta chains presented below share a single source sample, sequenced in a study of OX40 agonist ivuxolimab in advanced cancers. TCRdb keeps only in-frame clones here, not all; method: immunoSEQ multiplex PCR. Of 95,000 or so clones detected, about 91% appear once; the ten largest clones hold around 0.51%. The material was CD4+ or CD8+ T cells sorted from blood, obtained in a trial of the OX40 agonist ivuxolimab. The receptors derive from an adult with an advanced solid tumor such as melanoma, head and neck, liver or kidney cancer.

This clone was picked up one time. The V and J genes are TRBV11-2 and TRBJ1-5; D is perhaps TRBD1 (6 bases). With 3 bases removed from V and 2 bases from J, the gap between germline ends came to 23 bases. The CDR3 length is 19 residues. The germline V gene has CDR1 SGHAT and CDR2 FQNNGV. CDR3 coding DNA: TGTGCCAGCAGCTTTTATGCGACGGCGACAGGTTTTTGCAATCAGCCCCAGCATTTT. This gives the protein CASSFYATATGFCNQPQHF. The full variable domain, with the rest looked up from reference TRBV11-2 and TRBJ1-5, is EAGVAQSPRYKIIEKRQSVAFWCNPISGHATLYWYQQILGQGPKLLIQFQNNGVVDDSQLPKDRFSAERLKGVDSTLKIQPAKLEDSAVYLCASSFYATATGFCNQPQHFGDGTRLSIL.

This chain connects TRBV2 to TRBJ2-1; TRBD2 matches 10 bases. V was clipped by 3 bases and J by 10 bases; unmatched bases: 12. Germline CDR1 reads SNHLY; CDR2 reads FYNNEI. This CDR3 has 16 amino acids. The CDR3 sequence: CASSEGLALPGGEQFF. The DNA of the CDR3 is TGTGCCAGCAGTGAGGGACTAGCGCTACCGGGGGGAGAGCAGTTCTTC. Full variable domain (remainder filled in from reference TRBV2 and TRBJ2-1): EPEVTQTPSHQVTQMGQEVILRCVPISNHLYFYWYRQILGQKVEFLVSFYNNEISEKSEIFDDQFSVERPDGSNFTLKIRSTKLEDSAMYFCASSEGLALPGGEQFFGPGTRLTVL.

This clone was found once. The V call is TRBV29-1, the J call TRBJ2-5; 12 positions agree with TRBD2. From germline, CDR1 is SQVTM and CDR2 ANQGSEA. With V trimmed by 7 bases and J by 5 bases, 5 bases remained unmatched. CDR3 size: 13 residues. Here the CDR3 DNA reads TGCAGCGCCTTACTAGCGGGAGGCGAGACCCAGTACTTC. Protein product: CSALLAGGETQYF.

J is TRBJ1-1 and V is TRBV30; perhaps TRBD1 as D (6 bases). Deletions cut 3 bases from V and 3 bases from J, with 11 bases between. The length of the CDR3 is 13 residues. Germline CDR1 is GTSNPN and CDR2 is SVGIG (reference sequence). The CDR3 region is CAWRAQGYTEAFF. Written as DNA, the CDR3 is TGTGCCTGGAGAGCACAGGGTTACACTGAAGCTTTCTTT.

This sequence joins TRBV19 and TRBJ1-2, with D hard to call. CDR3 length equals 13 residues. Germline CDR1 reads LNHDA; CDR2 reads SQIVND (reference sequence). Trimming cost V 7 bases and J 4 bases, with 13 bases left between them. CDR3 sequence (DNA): TGTGCCAGTACCATACACGGATTCTATGGCTACACCTTC. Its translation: CASTIHGFYGYTF.

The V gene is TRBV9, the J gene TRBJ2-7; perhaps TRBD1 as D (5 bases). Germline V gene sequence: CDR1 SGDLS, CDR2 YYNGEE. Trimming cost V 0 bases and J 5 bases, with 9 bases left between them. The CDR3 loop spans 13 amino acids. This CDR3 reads CASSVATTDEQYF. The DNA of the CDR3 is TGTGCCAGCAGCGTAGCTACGACAGACGAGCAGTACTTC.

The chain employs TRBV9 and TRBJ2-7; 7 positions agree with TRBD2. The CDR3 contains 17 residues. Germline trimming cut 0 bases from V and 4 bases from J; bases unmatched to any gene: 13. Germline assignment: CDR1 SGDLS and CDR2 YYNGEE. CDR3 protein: CASSVGGRSGVGYEQYF. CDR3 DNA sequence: TGTGCCAGCAGCGTAGGGGGGAGGAGCGGGGTTGGTTACGAGCAGTACTTC.

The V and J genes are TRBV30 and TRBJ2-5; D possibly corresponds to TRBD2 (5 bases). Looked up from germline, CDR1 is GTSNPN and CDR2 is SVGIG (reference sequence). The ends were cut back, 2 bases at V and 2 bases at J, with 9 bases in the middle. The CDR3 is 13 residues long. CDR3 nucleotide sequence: TGTGCCTGGAGTTTCCCGGGGCAAGAGACCCAGTACTTC. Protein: CAWSFPGQETQYF.

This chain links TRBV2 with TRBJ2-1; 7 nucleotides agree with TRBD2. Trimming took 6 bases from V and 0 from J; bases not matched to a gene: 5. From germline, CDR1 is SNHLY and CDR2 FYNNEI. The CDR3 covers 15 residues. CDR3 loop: CASRAGVSSYNEQFF. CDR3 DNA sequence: TGTGCCAGCAGGGCGGGGGTAAGCTCCTACAATGAGCAGTTCTTC.

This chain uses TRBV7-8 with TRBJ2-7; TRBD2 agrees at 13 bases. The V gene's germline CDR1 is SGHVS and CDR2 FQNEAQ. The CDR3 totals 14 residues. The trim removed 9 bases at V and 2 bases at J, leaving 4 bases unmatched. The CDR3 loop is CASGLAGVAYEQYF. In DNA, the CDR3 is TGTGCCAGTGGACTAGCGGGAGTGGCCTACGAGCAGTACTTC.

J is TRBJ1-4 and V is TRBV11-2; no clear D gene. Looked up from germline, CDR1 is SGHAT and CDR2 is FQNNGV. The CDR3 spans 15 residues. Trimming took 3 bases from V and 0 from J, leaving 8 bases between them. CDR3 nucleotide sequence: TGTGCCAGCAGCTTCAACAGTGCAACTAATGAAAAACTGTTTTTT. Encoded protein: CASSFNSATNEKLFF.

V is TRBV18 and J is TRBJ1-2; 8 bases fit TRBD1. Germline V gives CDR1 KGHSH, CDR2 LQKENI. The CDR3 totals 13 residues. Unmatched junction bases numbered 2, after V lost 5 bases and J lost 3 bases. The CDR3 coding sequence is TGTGCCAGCTCAGCAGGGGGCGACTATGGCTACACCTTC. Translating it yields CASSAGGDYGYTF. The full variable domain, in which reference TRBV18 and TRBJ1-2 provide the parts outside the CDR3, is NAGVMQNPRHLVRRRGQEARLRCSPMKGHSHVYWYRQLPEEGLKFMVYLQKENIIDESGMPKERFSAEFPKEGPSILRIQQVVRGDSAAYFCASSAGGDYGYTFGSGTRLTVV.

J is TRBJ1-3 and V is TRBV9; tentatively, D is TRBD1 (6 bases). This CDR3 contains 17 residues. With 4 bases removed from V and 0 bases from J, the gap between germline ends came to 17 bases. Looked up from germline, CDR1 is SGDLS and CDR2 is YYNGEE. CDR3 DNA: TGTGCCAGCAGCCTGGGGCAGGGGCTAACCTCTGGAAACACCATATATTTT. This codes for CASSLGQGLTSGNTIYF.

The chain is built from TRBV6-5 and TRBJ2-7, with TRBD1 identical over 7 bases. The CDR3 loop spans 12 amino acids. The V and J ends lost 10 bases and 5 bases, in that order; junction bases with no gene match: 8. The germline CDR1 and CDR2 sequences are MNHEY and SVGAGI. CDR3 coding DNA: TGTGCCACAAAGACCGACAGGGACGAGCAGTACTTC. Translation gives CATKTDRDEQYF.

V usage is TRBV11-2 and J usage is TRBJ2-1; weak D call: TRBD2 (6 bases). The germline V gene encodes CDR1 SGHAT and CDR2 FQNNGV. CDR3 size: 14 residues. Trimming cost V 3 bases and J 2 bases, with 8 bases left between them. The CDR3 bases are TGTGCCAGCAGCTTGACGGGGGCCTACAATGAGCAGTTCTTC. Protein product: CASSLTGAYNEQFF.

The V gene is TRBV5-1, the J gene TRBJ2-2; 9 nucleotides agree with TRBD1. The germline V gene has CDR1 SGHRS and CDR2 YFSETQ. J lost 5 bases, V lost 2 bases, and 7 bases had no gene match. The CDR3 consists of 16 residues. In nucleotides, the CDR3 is TGCGCCAGCAGCTTAGCCGGACAGGGGATGACCGGGGAGCTGTTTTTT. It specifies CASSLAGQGMTGELFF.

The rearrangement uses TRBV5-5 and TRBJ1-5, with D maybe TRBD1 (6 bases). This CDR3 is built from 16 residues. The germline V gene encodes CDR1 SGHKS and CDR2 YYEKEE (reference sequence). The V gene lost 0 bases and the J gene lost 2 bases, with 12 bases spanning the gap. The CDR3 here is CASSLEVQGGNQPQHF. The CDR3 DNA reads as TGTGCCAGCAGCTTGGAGGTACAGGGCGGCAATCAGCCCCAGCATTTT. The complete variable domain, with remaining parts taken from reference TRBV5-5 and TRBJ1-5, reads DAGVTQSPTHLIKTRGQQVTLRCSPISGHKSVSWYQQVLGQGPQFIFQYYEKEERGRGNFPDRFSARQFPNYSSELNVNALLLGDSALYLCASSLEVQGGNQPQHFGDGTRLSIL.

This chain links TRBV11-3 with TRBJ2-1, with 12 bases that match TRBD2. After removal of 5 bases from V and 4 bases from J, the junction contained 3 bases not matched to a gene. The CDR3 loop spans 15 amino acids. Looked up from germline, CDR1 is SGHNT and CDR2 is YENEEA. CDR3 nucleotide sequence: TGTGCCAGCAGCCAAGGACTAGCGGGGTACAATGAGCAGTTCTTC. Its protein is CASSQGLAGYNEQFF.

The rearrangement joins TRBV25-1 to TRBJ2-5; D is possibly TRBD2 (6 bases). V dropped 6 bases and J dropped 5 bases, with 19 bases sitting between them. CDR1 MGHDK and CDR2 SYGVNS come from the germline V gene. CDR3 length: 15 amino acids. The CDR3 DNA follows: TGTGCCAGCAGCGTAATGGGGGGAGCAGGGGAGACCCAGTACTTC. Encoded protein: CASSVMGGAGETQYF.

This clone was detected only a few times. CDR3 protein: CASSTGLAGDTQYF. The CDR3 DNA is TGCGCCAGCAGCACGGGACTAGCGGGAGATACGCAGTATTTT. The V gene is TRBV5-1, the J gene TRBJ2-3; TRBD2 agrees at 12 bases. Trimming at V came to 4 bases and at J to 5 bases, leaving 2 bases not matched to a gene. Germline assignment: CDR1 SGHRS and CDR2 YFSETQ. The CDR3 is made up of 14 amino acids. Full variable domain (outside the CDR3, taken from reference TRBV5-1 and TRBJ2-3): KAGVTQTPRYLIKTRGQQVTLSCSPISGHRSVSWYQQTPGQGLQFLFEYFSETQRNKGNFPGRFSGRQFSNSRSEMNVSTLELGDSALYLCASSTGLAGDTQYFGPGTRLTVL.

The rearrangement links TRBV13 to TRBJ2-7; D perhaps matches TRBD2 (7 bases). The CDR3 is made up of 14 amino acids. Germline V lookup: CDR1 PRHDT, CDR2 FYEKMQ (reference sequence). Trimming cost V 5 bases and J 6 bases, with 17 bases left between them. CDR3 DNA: TGTGCCAGCAGCCCCTGGGGGGGGCAAAGCGAGCAGTACTTC. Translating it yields CASSPWGGQSEQYF.

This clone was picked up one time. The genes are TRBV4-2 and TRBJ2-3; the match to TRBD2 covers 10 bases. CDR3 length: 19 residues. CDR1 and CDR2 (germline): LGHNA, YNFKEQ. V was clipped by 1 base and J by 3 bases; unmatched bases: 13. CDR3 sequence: CASSQATRGSGGETDTQYF. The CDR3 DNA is TGTGCCAGCAGCCAAGCCACAAGGGGAAGCGGGGGGGAAACAGATACGCAGTATTTT.